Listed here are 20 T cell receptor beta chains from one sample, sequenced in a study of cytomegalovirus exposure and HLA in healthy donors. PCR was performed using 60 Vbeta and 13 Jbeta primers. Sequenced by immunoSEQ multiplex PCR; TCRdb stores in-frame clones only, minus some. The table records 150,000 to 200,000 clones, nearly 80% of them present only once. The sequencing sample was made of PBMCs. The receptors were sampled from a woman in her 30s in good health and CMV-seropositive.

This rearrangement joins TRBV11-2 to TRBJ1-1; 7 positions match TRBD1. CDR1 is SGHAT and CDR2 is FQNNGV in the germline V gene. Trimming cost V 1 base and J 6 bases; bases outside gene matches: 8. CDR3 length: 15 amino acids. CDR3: CASSLGPGQFSEAFF. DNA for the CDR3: TGTGCCAGCAGCTTAGGACCGGGACAGTTTTCTGAAGCTTTCTTT.

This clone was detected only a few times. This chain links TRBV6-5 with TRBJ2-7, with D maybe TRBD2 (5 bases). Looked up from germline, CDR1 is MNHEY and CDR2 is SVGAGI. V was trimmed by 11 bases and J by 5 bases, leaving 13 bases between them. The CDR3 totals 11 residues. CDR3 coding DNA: TGTGCCTCCGGCGGGTCCCACGAGCAGTACTTC. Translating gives CASGGSHEQYF.

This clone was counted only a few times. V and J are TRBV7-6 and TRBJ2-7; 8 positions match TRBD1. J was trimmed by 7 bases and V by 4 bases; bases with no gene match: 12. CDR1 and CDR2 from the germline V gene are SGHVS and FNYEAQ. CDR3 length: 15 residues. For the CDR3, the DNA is TGTGCCAGCAGCTCCCGGGACAGGTCCCGGGCAGAGCAGTACTTC. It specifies CASSSRDRSRAEQYF.

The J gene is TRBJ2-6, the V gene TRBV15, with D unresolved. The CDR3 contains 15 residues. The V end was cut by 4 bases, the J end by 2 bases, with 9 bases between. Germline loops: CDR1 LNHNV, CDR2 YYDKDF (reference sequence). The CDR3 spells CATSTQAAGANVLTF. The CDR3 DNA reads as TGTGCCACCAGCACCCAGGCCGCTGGGGCCAACGTCCTGACTTTC.

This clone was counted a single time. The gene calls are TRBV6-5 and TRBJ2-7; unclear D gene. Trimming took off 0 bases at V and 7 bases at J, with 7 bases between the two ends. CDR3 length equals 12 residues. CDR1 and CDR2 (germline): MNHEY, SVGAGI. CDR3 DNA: TGTGCCAGCAGTTACTCCCAGACAGAGCAGTACTTC. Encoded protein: CASSYSQTEQYF.

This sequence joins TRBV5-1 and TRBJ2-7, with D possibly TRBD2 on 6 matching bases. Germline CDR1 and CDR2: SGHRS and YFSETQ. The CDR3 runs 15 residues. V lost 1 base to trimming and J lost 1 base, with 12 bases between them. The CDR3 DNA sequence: TGCGCCAGCAGCTTGTCCCGGGGGACGTCCTACGAGCAGTACTTC. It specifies CASSLSRGTSYEQYF.

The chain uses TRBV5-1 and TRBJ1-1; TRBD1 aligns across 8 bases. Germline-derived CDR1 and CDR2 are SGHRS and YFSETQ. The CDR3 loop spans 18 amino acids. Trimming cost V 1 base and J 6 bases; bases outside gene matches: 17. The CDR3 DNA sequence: TGCGCCAGCAGCTTGAGGGGCAGTGCCGGGACAGGCGGCTCTGAAGCTTTCTTT. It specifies CASSLRGSAGTGGSEAFF.

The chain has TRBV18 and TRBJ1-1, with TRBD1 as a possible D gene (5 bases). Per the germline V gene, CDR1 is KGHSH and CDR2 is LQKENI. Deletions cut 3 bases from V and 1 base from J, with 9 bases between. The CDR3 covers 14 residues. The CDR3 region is CASSPRGSNTEAFF. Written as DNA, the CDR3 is TGTGCCAGCTCACCTAGGGGCTCGAACACTGAAGCTTTCTTT.

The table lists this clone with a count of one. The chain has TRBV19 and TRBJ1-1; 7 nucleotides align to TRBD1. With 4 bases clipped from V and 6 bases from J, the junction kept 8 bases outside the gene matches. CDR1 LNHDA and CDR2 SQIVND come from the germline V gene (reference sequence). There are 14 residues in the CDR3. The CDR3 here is CASSKEGAIPEAFF. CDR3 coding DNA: TGTGCCAGTAGTAAAGAGGGGGCGATCCCTGAAGCTTTCTTT. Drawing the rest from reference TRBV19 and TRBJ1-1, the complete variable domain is DGGITQSPKYLFRKEGQNVTLSCEQNLNHDAMYWYRQDPGQGLRLIYYSQIVNDFQKGDIAEGYSVSREKKESFPLTVTSAQKNPTAFYLCASSKEGAIPEAFFGQGTRLTVV.

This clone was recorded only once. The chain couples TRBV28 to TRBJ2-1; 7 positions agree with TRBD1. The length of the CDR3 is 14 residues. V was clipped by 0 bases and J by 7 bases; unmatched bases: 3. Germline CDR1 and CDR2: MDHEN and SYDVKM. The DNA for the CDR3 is TGTGCCAGCAGTTTATGGGGACAGAAGAATGAGCAGTTCTTC. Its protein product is CASSLWGQKNEQFF.

CDR3: CASSLGTGYSYEQYF. CDR3 bases: TGTGCCAGCAGCCTTGGGACAGGGTACTCCTACGAGCAGTACTTC. The genes are TRBV27 and TRBJ2-7, with 9 bases lining up with TRBD1. The V gene end was trimmed by 6 bases and the J gene end by 0 bases; junction bases not matched to a gene: 6. From germline, CDR1 is MNHEY and CDR2 SMNVEV (reference sequence). This CDR3 has 15 amino acids.

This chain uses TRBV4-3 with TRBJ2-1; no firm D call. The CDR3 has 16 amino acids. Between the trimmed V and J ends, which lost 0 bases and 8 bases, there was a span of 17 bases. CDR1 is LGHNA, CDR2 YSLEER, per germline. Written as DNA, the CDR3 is TGCGCCAGCAGCCAAGACCGGGTGGTAGCTGAAGATGAGCAGTTCTTC. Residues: CASSQDRVVAEDEQFF.

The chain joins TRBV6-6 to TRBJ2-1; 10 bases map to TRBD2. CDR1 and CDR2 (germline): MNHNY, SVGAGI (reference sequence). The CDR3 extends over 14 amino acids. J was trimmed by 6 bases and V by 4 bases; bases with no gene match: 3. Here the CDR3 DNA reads TGTGCCAGCAGTTTAAGCGGGAGGGCCAATGAGCAGTTCTTC. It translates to CASSLSGRANEQFF.

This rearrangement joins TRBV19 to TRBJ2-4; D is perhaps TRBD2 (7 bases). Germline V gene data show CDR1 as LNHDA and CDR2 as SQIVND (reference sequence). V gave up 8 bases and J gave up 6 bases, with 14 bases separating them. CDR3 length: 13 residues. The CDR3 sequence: CASGGAGVNIQYF. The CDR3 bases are TGTGCCAGTGGGGGGGCAGGGGTAAACATTCAGTACTTC. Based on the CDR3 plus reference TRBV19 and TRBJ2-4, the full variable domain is DGGITQSPKYLFRKEGQNVTLSCEQNLNHDAMYWYRQDPGQGLRLIYYSQIVNDFQKGDIAEGYSVSREKKESFPLTVTSAQKNPTAFYLCASGGAGVNIQYFGAGTRLSVL.

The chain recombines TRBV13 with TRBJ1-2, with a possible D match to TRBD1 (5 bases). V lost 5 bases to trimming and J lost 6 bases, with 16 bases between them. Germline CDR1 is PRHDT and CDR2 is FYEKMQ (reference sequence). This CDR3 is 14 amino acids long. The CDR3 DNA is TGTGCCAGCAGCCAGGCCCGGGGGACCGATGGCTACACCTTC. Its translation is CASSQARGTDGYTF. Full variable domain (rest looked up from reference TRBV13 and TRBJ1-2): AAGVIQSPRHLIKEKRETATLKCYPIPRHDTVYWYQQGPGQDPQFLISFYEKMQSDKGSIPDRFSAQQFSDYHSELNMSSLELGDSALYFCASSQARGTDGYTFGSGTRLTVV.

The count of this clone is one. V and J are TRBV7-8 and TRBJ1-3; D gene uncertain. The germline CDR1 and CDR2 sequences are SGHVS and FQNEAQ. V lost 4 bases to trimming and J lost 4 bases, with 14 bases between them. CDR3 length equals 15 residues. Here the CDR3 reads CASSSGVITGNTIYF. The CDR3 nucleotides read TGTGCCAGCAGCTCCGGAGTGATCACGGGAAACACCATATATTTT.

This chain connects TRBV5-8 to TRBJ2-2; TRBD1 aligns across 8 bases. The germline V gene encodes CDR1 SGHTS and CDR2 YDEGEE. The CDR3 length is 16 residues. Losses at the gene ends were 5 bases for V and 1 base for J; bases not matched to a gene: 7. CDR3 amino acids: CASRTGTGWNTGELFF. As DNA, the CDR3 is TGTGCCAGCAGAACCGGGACAGGTTGGAACACCGGGGAGCTGTTTTTT.

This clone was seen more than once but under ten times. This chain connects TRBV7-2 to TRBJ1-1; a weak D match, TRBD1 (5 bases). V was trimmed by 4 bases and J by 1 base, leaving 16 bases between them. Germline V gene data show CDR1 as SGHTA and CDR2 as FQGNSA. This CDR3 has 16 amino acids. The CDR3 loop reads CASSSPGGGWNTEAFF. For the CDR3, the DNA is TGTGCCAGCAGCTCCCCCGGGGGGGGATGGAACACTGAAGCTTTCTTT. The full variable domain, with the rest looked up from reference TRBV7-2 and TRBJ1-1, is GAGVSQSPSNKVTEKGKDVELRCDPISGHTALYWYRQSLGQGLEFLIYFQGNSAPDKSGLPSDRFSAERTGGSVSTLTIQRTQQEDSAVYLCASSSPGGGWNTEAFFGQGTRLTVV.

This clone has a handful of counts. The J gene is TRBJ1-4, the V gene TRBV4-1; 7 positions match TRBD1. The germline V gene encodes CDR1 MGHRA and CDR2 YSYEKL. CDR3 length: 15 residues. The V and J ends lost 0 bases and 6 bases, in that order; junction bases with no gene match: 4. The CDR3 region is CASSQETGTYEKLFF. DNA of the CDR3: TGCGCCAGCAGCCAAGAGACAGGGACCTATGAAAAACTGTTTTTT.

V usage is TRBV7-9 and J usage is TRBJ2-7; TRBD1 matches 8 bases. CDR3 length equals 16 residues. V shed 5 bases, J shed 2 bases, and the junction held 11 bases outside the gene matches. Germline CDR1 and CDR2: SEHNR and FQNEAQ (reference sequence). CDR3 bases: TGTGCCAGCAGCCCCACCCCGGACAGGGTCACCTACGAGCAGTACTTC. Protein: CASSPTPDRVTYEQYF.